This TCR beta chain was sequenced for a study of blood T cell repertoires in COVID-19. Across the whole study: Both acute and convalescent COVID-19 samples were obtained from the United States, Italy and Spain.

There are 15 residues in the CDR3. CDR1 is SGHVS and CDR2 is FQNEAQ in the germline V gene. V dropped 4 bases and J dropped 6 bases, with 16 bases sitting between them. The Seattle site enrolled patients during active infection and followed them longitudinally. Original methodology: Reference gene primers were amplified, and this amplification served to estimate nucleated cell counts. Sequenced by immunoSEQ multiplex PCR; TCRdb stores in-frame clones only, minus some. V, J and clone size are taken as reported in that table, and D and trimming were inferred from the DNA itself. Of 200,000 to 300,000 clones in the sample, approximately 86% were seen once.

V gene TRBV7-8 combines with J gene TRBJ2-1; the D gene is possibly TRBD2 (6 bases). This sequence originates from a woman in her sixties or seventies with COVID-19, enrolled during active disease. Sequenced: peripheral blood. The CDR3 protein is CASSYWGGLGNEQFF. The CDR3 coding sequence is TGTGCCAGCAGCTATTGGGGAGGATTGGGCAATGAGCAGTTCTTC.